This entry describes one T cell receptor beta chain. These data come from a study of blood T cell repertoires in COVID-19. V lost 5 bases and J 11 bases, leaving 16 bases between the germline ends. This CDR3 is 13 amino acids long. The method was immunoSEQ multiplex PCR; TCRdb's version includes in-frame clones alone and lacks a portion of them. In the table there are over 200,000 clones, roughly 80% of which are singletons. Sequences were obtained from peripheral blood. This clonotype originated in a human donor in a cohort sampled during active COVID-19. This chain joins TRBV12-3 or TRBV12-4 and TRBJ1-5; D ambiguous. For the CDR3, the DNA is TGTGCCAGCAGTCCCTCCCAGCGACGAGCCCAGCATTTT. Its translation: CASSPSQRRAQHF.